This entry lists 20 T cell receptor beta chains sequenced from one sample in a study of control samples from healthy donors and cancer patients. The table came from immunoSEQ multiplex PCR; TCRdb's copy has only in-frame clones and leaves some out. This sample yields about 50,000 clones, of which about nine tenths are seen a single time; around 40% belongs to the top ten. The sample was PBMCs. These TCRs come from a man aged 45-65 years with head and neck cancer.

V is TRBV6-5 and J is TRBJ2-7; D call uncertain. Germline V gene lookup returns CDR1 MNHEY and CDR2 SVGAGI. CDR3 length: 13 amino acids. The V end was cut by 2 bases, the J end by 1 base, with 6 bases between. The CDR3 coding sequence is TGTGCCAGCAGTTACGGGTTTTCCTACGAGCAGTACTTC. This sequence encodes CASSYGFSYEQYF.

Here the CDR3 reads CATSDSRGLADEQFF. DNA for the CDR3: TGTGCCACCAGTGATTCGAGGGGACTAGCAGATGAGCAGTTCTTC. The V gene is TRBV24-1, the J gene TRBJ2-1; 9 bases are shared with TRBD2. Germline trimming cut 2 bases from V and 8 bases from J; bases unmatched to any gene: 6. From germline, CDR1 is KGHDR and CDR2 SFDVKD. CDR3 length equals 15 residues.

CDR3 bases: TGTGCCAGCAGTCCCTCCTTGGGCAGTGCAACTAATGAAAAACTGTTTTTT. Protein sequence: CASSPSLGSATNEKLFF. The J gene is TRBJ1-4, the V gene TRBV28, with D unresolved. The CDR3 is 17 residues long. In germline, CDR1 is MDHEN, CDR2 SYDVKM. The germline V and J ends were trimmed by 5 bases and 0 bases, with 16 bases remaining between them.

The chain combines TRBV28 with TRBJ1-5, with TRBD1 identical over 7 bases. J gave up 6 bases and V 7 bases, and 3 bases lay outside the gene matches. The CDR3 sequence is 12 residues long. Germline CDR1 is MDHEN and CDR2 is SYDVKM. Here the CDR3 reads CASTTGAQPQHF. The DNA of the CDR3 is TGTGCCAGCACAACAGGGGCTCAGCCCCAGCATTTT.

This chain links TRBV5-1 with TRBJ2-5, with 9 bases fitting TRBD1. With V trimmed by 4 bases and J by 5 bases, 6 bases remained unmatched. Germline V gives CDR1 SGHRS, CDR2 YFSETQ. The CDR3 runs 14 residues. CDR3 residues: CASSRDRVRETQYF. The CDR3 DNA is TGCGCCAGCAGCCGGGACAGGGTGAGGGAGACCCAGTACTTC.

This rearrangement joins TRBV19 to TRBJ1-6, with a weak D call TRBD1 (6 bases). Germline V lookup: CDR1 LNHDA, CDR2 SQIVND (reference sequence). The ends were cut back, 6 bases at V and 7 bases at J, with 13 bases in the middle. This CDR3 region has 14 residues. CDR3 loop: CASRHTGSNSPLHF. In nucleotides, the CDR3 is TGTGCCAGTAGGCACACAGGGAGCAATTCACCCCTCCACTTT. The complete variable domain, with remaining parts taken from reference TRBV19 and TRBJ1-6, reads DGGITQSPKYLFRKEGQNVTLSCEQNLNHDAMYWYRQDPGQGLRLIYYSQIVNDFQKGDIAEGYSVSREKKESFPLTVTSAQKNPTAFYLCASRHTGSNSPLHFGNGTRLTVT.

The count of this clone is one. The V gene is TRBV7-3, the J gene TRBJ2-3; 12 nucleotides align to TRBD2. This CDR3 contains 17 residues. The germline V gene encodes CDR1 SGHTA and CDR2 FQGTGA. V shed 3 bases and J 1 base; nucleotides not matched to a gene: 5. The chain's CDR3 is CASSLRLAGDGTDTQYF. The CDR3 bases are TGTGCCAGCAGCTTGAGACTAGCGGGGGACGGCACAGATACGCAGTATTTT.

The chain uses TRBV20-1 and TRBJ2-1; D remains ambiguous. Trimming took 3 bases from V and 5 from J, leaving 11 bases between them. CDR1 is DFQATT, CDR2 SNEGSKA, per germline (reference sequence). This CDR3 spans 13 amino acids. In nucleotides, the CDR3 is TGCAGTGCTAGTCCCGGGCTGAACAATGAGCAGTTCTTC. It translates to CSASPGLNNEQFF.

This chain uses TRBV18 with TRBJ2-3, with D possibly being TRBD1 (6 bases). Germline V gives CDR1 KGHSH, CDR2 LQKENI. The CDR3 length is 17 residues. V shed 3 bases and J shed 0 bases, with 16 bases lying between them. The CDR3 region is CASSPGSTGHSTDTQYF. For the CDR3, the DNA is TGTGCCAGCTCACCGGGGTCTACGGGACACAGCACAGATACGCAGTATTTT.

The rearrangement uses TRBV3-1 (or the pseudogene TRBV3-2) and TRBJ2-7; TRBD2 might be the D (6 bases). CDR1 and CDR2 (germline): LGHDT, YNNKEL (reference sequence). This CDR3 contains 14 residues. The V end was cut by 1 base, the J end by 6 bases, with 13 bases between. This chain's CDR3 is CASSQGRRESEQYF. The CDR3 region has the DNA TGTGCCAGCAGCCAAGGTAGGAGGGAATCCGAGCAGTACTTC.

This clone was seen once. The genes are TRBV5-4 and TRBJ1-4; 7 positions agree with TRBD1. CDR3 length: 14 amino acids. J lost 8 bases, V lost 4 bases, and 8 bases had no gene match. CDR1 SGHNT and CDR2 YYREEE come from the germline V gene (reference sequence). CDR3 nucleotide sequence: TGTGCCAGCAGCCCGACAGGGCTAGACGAAAAACTGTTTTTT. It encodes CASSPTGLDEKLFF.

This sequence joins TRBV7-9 and TRBJ2-1; D remains unclear. The CDR3 runs to 12 residues. Trimming removed 5 bases at V and 6 bases at J, with 8 bases between. Germline V gene sequence: CDR1 SEHNR, CDR2 FQNEAQ (reference sequence). Here the CDR3 reads CASSVDANEQFF. In nucleotides, the CDR3 is TGTGCCAGCAGCGTAGACGCCAATGAGCAGTTCTTC.

The gene calls are TRBV27 and TRBJ2-7; TRBD2 agrees at 9 bases. V gave up 6 bases and J gave up 0 bases; unmatched junction bases: 9. This CDR3 is built from 16 residues. Germline assignment: CDR1 MNHEY and CDR2 SMNVEV (reference sequence). Here the CDR3 reads CASSTKTSGYSYEQYF. Here the CDR3 DNA reads TGTGCCAGCAGCACGAAGACTAGCGGATACTCCTACGAGCAGTACTTC.

This sequence joins TRBV7-6 and TRBJ2-3; D not resolved. This CDR3 is built from 17 residues. With 2 bases removed from V and 0 bases from J, the gap between germline ends came to 15 bases. Germline V gene sequence: CDR1 SGHVS, CDR2 FNYEAQ. CDR3 sequence: CASSLKKAVSSTDTQYF. CDR3 DNA sequence: TGTGCCAGCAGCTTAAAAAAGGCAGTCTCTAGCACAGATACGCAGTATTTT.

The J gene is TRBJ1-6, the V gene TRBV30; no clear D. With 4 bases removed from V and 10 bases from J, the gap between germline ends came to 20 bases. Germline V gene lookup returns CDR1 GTSNPN and CDR2 SVGIG (reference sequence). The CDR3 has 15 residues. CDR3 amino acids: CAWKSRSPSQSPLHF. The CDR3 DNA is TGTGCCTGGAAGTCGAGGTCCCCATCTCAGTCACCCCTCCACTTT.

The CDR3 region is CASRALAGQGNTIYF. CDR3 DNA sequence: TGTGCCAGCAGGGCCCTCGCGGGGCAAGGAAACACCATATATTTT. The chain combines TRBV7-2 with TRBJ1-3; perhaps TRBD1 as D (5 bases). V lost 6 bases and J lost 4, with 16 bases in between. Germline lookup yields CDR1 SGHTA and CDR2 FQGNSA. The CDR3 runs to 15 residues.

This sequence joins TRBV7-9 and TRBJ2-1; 9 bases are a match to TRBD2. V lost 5 bases and J lost 9; bases outside the gene matches: 8. CDR1 and CDR2 from the germline V gene are SEHNR and FQNEAQ (reference sequence). The CDR3 is made up of 14 amino acids. The CDR3, as DNA: TGTGCCAGCAGCGCGCCGGGACTAGCAGTTGAGCAGTTCTTC. Protein sequence: CASSAPGLAVEQFF.

V gene TRBV28 combines with J gene TRBJ1-1; no reliable D call. Germline V gene data show CDR1 as MDHEN and CDR2 as SYDVKM. V was trimmed by 7 bases and J by 2 bases, leaving 20 bases between them. This CDR3 spans 16 amino acids. The CDR3 region has the DNA TGTGCCAGCACTCAAGCCGCAGGCGGGGTTAACACTGAAGCTTTCTTT. The encoded protein is CASTQAAGGVNTEAFF.

V and J are TRBV27 and TRBJ2-7, with 8 bases matching TRBD2. The junction had 11 bases not matched to a gene; V was cut back by 2 bases and J by 5 bases. CDR1 is MNHEY, CDR2 SMNVEV, per germline (reference sequence). The CDR3 runs to 16 residues. The CDR3 protein is CASSLRGLGVVDEQYF. In DNA form, the CDR3 reads TGTGCCAGCAGTTTAAGGGGACTAGGGGTGGTAGACGAGCAGTACTTC.

This clone was seen a handful of times. J is TRBJ1-5 and V is TRBV24-1, with D tentatively TRBD1 (6 bases). The length of the CDR3 is 13 residues. The V end was cut by 4 bases, the J end by 4 bases, with 7 bases between. From germline, CDR1 is KGHDR and CDR2 SFDVKD. The CDR3, as DNA: TGTGCCACCAGTGAGAGGGGGAATCAGCCCCAGCATTTT. This sequence encodes CATSERGNQPQHF.